Listed here are 28 T cell receptor beta chains from one sample, sequenced in a study of cytomegalovirus exposure and HLA in healthy donors. TCRdb's table, derived via immunoSEQ multiplex PCR, lists solely in-frame clones and lacks some. The sample gives about 110,000 clones, almost 90% of which show up once; roughly 2.2% is in the top ten. The sequenced sample was PBMCs. These receptors all stem from a woman under 30 in good health and CMV-seronegative.

The genes are TRBV28 and TRBJ1-4; D gene uncertain. The CDR3 is 14 residues long. V lost 4 bases, J lost 7 bases, and 13 bases lay in between. Germline CDR1 reads MDHEN; CDR2 reads SYDVKM. The CDR3 DNA is TGTGCCAGCAGTTCCCCTCCCTCGGGTGAAAAACTGTTTTTT. Translating it yields CASSSPPSGEKLFF.

The rearrangement joins TRBV5-1 to TRBJ1-1, with D hard to call. The CDR3 extends over 12 amino acids. In germline, CDR1 is SGHRS, CDR2 YFSETQ. Trimming took off 5 bases at V and 4 bases at J, with 9 bases between the two ends. The CDR3 coding sequence is TGCGCCAGCAGACCGGAGGGCACTGAAGCTTTCTTT. Its protein product is CASRPEGTEAFF. Filled out from reference TRBV5-1 and TRBJ1-1, the complete variable domain reads KAGVTQTPRYLIKTRGQQVTLSCSPISGHRSVSWYQQTPGQGLQFLFEYFSETQRNKGNFPGRFSGRQFSNSRSEMNVSTLELGDSALYLCASRPEGTEAFFGQGTRLTVV.

The chain carries TRBV2 and TRBJ1-1, with TRBD1 as a possible D gene (5 bases). This CDR3 spans 15 amino acids. Germline V gene data show CDR1 as SNHLY and CDR2 as FYNNEI. Trimming left V 4 bases short and J 4 bases short, with 16 bases between. CDR3 sequence (DNA): TGTGCCAGCAGTGGCCGAGACAGTTTAGGCACTGAAGCTTTCTTT. Translated: CASSGRDSLGTEAFF.

The chain recombines TRBV28 with TRBJ2-2; 7 positions agree with TRBD1. The CDR3 extends over 16 amino acids. Germline V gives CDR1 MDHEN, CDR2 SYDVKM. J gave up 4 bases and V 3 bases, and 8 bases lay outside the gene matches. In DNA, the CDR3 is TGTGCCAGCAGTTTGGTGACAGGGAAGGGCACCGGGGAGCTGTTTTTT. Translation gives CASSLVTGKGTGELFF.

The chain recombines TRBV28 with TRBJ1-5; no definite D call. Per the germline V gene, CDR1 is MDHEN and CDR2 is SYDVKM. This CDR3 region has 14 residues. V gave up 0 bases and J gave up 3 bases, with 6 bases separating them. CDR3 region: CASSLWEDNQPQHF. CDR3 bases: TGTGCCAGCAGTTTATGGGAGGACAATCAGCCCCAGCATTTT.

J is TRBJ1-1 and V is TRBV6-1; perhaps TRBD1 as D (6 bases). The CDR3 has 12 amino acids. Trimming removed 4 bases from V and 5 bases from J, with 8 bases in between. Germline V gene lookup returns CDR1 MNHNS and CDR2 SASEGT. CDR3 amino acids: CASSARGTEAFF. The CDR3 DNA sequence: TGTGCCAGCAGTGCCAGGGGAACTGAAGCTTTCTTT.

The chain employs TRBV2 and TRBJ2-1, with TRBD2 identical over 7 bases. This CDR3 comprises 11 residues. Per germline, CDR1 SNHLY and CDR2 FYNNEI. The trim removed 6 bases at V and 12 bases at J, leaving 5 bases unmatched. CDR3 in DNA: TGTGCCAGCAGGGGGAGGGGAGGGCAGTTCTTC. It translates to CASRGRGGQFF.

The rearrangement links TRBV4-2 to TRBJ1-5, with D unresolved. With 0 bases removed from V and 1 base from J, the gap between germline ends came to 4 bases. This CDR3 contains 14 residues. Per germline, CDR1 LGHNA and CDR2 YNFKEQ. The DNA of the CDR3 is TGTGCCAGCAGCCAAGATCTCAGCAATCAGCCCCAGCATTTT. This codes for CASSQDLSNQPQHF.

The CDR3 DNA sequence: TGTGCCTGGACCTTCCGTGGACAGTATAATTCACCCCTCCACTTT. Its protein is CAWTFRGQYNSPLHF. The chain employs TRBV30 and TRBJ1-6, with D possibly being TRBD1 (6 bases). V was trimmed by 4 bases and J by 4 bases, leaving 14 bases between them. This CDR3 has 15 residues. Germline CDR1 reads GTSNPN; CDR2 reads SVGIG (reference sequence).

The chain carries TRBV5-1 and TRBJ2-7; TRBD2 matches 9 bases. This CDR3 has 14 amino acids. The V gene's germline CDR1 is SGHRS and CDR2 YFSETQ. J gave up 6 bases and V 4 bases, and 8 bases lay outside the gene matches. CDR3 sequence: CASSVRGGASEQYF. The DNA for the CDR3 is TGCGCCAGCAGCGTTCGCGGGGGGGCTTCCGAGCAGTACTTC. Looking up the rest from reference TRBV5-1 and TRBJ2-7 gives the full variable domain: KAGVTQTPRYLIKTRGQQVTLSCSPISGHRSVSWYQQTPGQGLQFLFEYFSETQRNKGNFPGRFSGRQFSNSRSEMNVSTLELGDSALYLCASSVRGGASEQYFGPGTRLTVT.

The CDR3 DNA reads as TGTGCCAGCAGTTACCTTACCGGGACAGGGGAGGGTGGCTACACCTTC. This translates into CASSYLTGTGEGGYTF. This chain connects TRBV6-5 to TRBJ1-2; 10 bases align to TRBD1. The CDR3 consists of 16 residues. Germline CDR1 reads MNHEY; CDR2 reads SVGAGI. After removal of 2 bases from V and 7 bases from J, the junction contained 10 bases not matched to a gene.

The chain has TRBV4-3 and TRBJ2-1; D might be TRBD2 (6 bases). Per the germline V gene, CDR1 is LGHNA and CDR2 is YSLEER. V lost 0 bases and J lost 0, with 15 bases in between. The CDR3 length is 18 residues. CDR3 DNA: TGCGCCAGCAGCCAAGATCCCCACCAGGAGGGCTCCTACAATGAGCAGTTCTTC. Translating gives CASSQDPHQEGSYNEQFF.

The chain carries TRBV29-1 and TRBJ1-4; 12 nucleotides align to TRBD1. Germline CDR1 reads SQVTM; CDR2 reads ANQGSEA. This CDR3 spans 14 amino acids. With V trimmed by 4 bases and J by 10 bases, 7 bases remained unmatched. CDR3 loop: CSVGDRGLRGKLFF. In DNA, the CDR3 is TGCAGCGTTGGGGACAGGGGGCTGCGGGGAAAACTGTTTTTT.

V usage is TRBV19 and J usage is TRBJ2-2; D is possibly TRBD2 (5 bases). From germline, CDR1 is LNHDA and CDR2 SQIVND (reference sequence). The ends were cut back, 0 bases at V and 2 bases at J, with 7 bases in the middle. The CDR3 is made up of 15 amino acids. CDR3 loop: CASSIERVNTGELFF. The CDR3 DNA sequence: TGTGCCAGTAGTATAGAGCGGGTAAACACCGGGGAGCTGTTTTTT.

V usage is TRBV28 and J usage is TRBJ2-7; 7 bases match TRBD1. The CDR3 spans 13 residues. Germline CDR1 and CDR2: MDHEN and SYDVKM. Trimming cost V 7 bases and J 0 bases; bases outside gene matches: 3. The CDR3, as DNA: TGTGCCAGCAACCGGGACAGCTCCTACGAGCAGTACTTC. It codes for CASNRDSSYEQYF.

The V and J genes are TRBV5-6 and TRBJ2-1, with TRBD2 matching over 9 bases. Germline V gene sequence: CDR1 SGHDT, CDR2 YYEEEE. CDR3 length equals 15 residues. Germline trimming cut 4 bases from V and 9 bases from J; bases unmatched to any gene: 11. The CDR3 is CASSPWREGRGEQFF. CDR3 DNA sequence: TGTGCCAGCAGCCCATGGCGGGAGGGCCGCGGTGAGCAGTTCTTC. The full variable domain, its missing parts supplied by reference TRBV5-6 and TRBJ2-1, is DAGVTQSPTHLIKTRGQQVTLRCSPKSGHDTVSWYQQALGQGPQFIFQYYEEEERQRGNFPDRFSGHQFPNYSSELNVNALLLGDSALYLCASSPWREGRGEQFFGPGTRLTVL.

The chain joins TRBV4-3 to TRBJ2-6; D might be TRBD2 (5 bases). Between the trimmed V and J ends, which lost 1 base and 1 base, there was a span of 11 bases. The CDR3 loop spans 17 amino acids. From germline, CDR1 is LGHNA and CDR2 YSLEER. DNA of the CDR3: TGCGCCAGCAGCCAAGGGGCGGGTGGATCTGGGGCCAACGTCCTGACTTTC. It specifies CASSQGAGGSGANVLTF.

The chain has TRBV29-1 and TRBJ1-2; 7 bases map to TRBD1. The V and J ends lost 6 bases and 3 bases, in that order; junction bases with no gene match: 19. CDR1 is SQVTM, CDR2 ANQGSEA, per germline. The CDR3 length is 17 residues. CDR3 in amino acids: CSVSGGGSRAAYYGYTF. CDR3 DNA: TGCAGCGTGAGTGGAGGGGGCTCGAGAGCGGCTTACTATGGCTACACCTTC.

The chain uses TRBV6-1 and TRBJ2-1; no definite D call. CDR3 size: 12 residues. With 2 bases removed from V and 5 bases from J, the gap between germline ends came to 4 bases. Germline V gives CDR1 MNHNS, CDR2 SASEGT. Written as DNA, the CDR3 is TGTGCCAGCAGTGAACAGAACAATGAGCAGTTCTTC. It specifies CASSEQNNEQFF.

This sequence joins TRBV5-4 and TRBJ2-1, with 9 bases identical to TRBD2. CDR1 is SGHNT and CDR2 is YYREEE in the germline V gene (reference sequence). V trimming: 4 bases; J trimming: 8 bases; junction bases outside the gene matches: 10. The CDR3 covers 15 residues. CDR3 sequence (DNA): TGTGCCAGCAGCACGAGCGGGGGGTATTCCTATGAGCAGTTCTTC. Its translation is CASSTSGGYSYEQFF.

This chain links TRBV4-2 with TRBJ2-7; tentatively, D is TRBD1 (6 bases). Germline CDR1 reads LGHNA; CDR2 reads YNFKEQ. The CDR3 has 15 amino acids. The V end lost 4 bases, the J end lost 5 bases, and 18 bases lay between the germline ends. Written as DNA, the CDR3 is TGTGCCAGCAGCCGAAGGACAGTGTATTCGGACGAGCAGTACTTC. Translating it yields CASSRRTVYSDEQYF.

This chain uses TRBV4-3 with TRBJ2-7; D is perhaps TRBD2 (5 bases). Germline V lookup: CDR1 LGHNA, CDR2 YSLEER. The CDR3 spans 15 residues. V shed 4 bases and J shed 7 bases, with 20 bases lying between them. Here the CDR3 reads CASSPSGILDGEQYF. DNA for the CDR3: TGCGCCAGCAGCCCCTCCGGGATTCTGGATGGGGAGCAGTACTTC.

This clone was seen only a few times. V and J are TRBV5-5 and TRBJ2-7; 7 bases map to TRBD1. V trimming: 4 bases; J trimming: 2 bases; junction bases outside the gene matches: 3. The V gene's germline CDR1 is SGHKS and CDR2 YYEKEE (reference sequence). The CDR3 is 13 residues long. CDR3 nucleotides: TGTGCCAGCAGCCAGCAGGGGGCCTACGAGCAGTACTTC. It yields the protein CASSQQGAYEQYF. The full variable domain, with the rest looked up from reference TRBV5-5 and TRBJ2-7, is DAGVTQSPTHLIKTRGQQVTLRCSPISGHKSVSWYQQVLGQGPQFIFQYYEKEERGRGNFPDRFSARQFPNYSSELNVNALLLGDSALYLCASSQQGAYEQYFGPGTRLTVT.

The chain uses TRBV19 and TRBJ1-1; 8 nucleotides agree with TRBD1. The V and J ends lost 6 bases and 7 bases, in that order; junction bases with no gene match: 13. Germline CDR1 LNHDA, CDR2 SQIVND (reference sequence). The CDR3 is 15 residues long. Here the CDR3 DNA reads TGTGCCAGTAGGGGAAAACAGGGGGGATTCTATGAAGCTTTCTTT. Encoded protein: CASRGKQGGFYEAFF.

The chain links TRBV7-9 to TRBJ2-7, with TRBD1 identical over 7 bases. The ends lost 5 bases at V and 3 bases at J; junction bases unmatched: 13. This CDR3 is built from 16 residues. Germline CDR1 SEHNR, CDR2 FQNEAQ (reference sequence). CDR3 coding DNA: TGTGCCAGCAGCCCTTCCGGGACAGCTGTAGTCTACGAGCAGTACTTC. This gives the protein CASSPSGTAVVYEQYF.

This chain links TRBV13 with TRBJ1-2; 8 nucleotides match TRBD1. The V gene end was trimmed by 5 bases and the J gene end by 6 bases; junction bases not matched to a gene: 5. CDR1 and CDR2 from the germline V gene are PRHDT and FYEKMQ (reference sequence). The CDR3 sequence is 13 residues long. The chain's CDR3 is CASSAGQGNGYTF. DNA of the CDR3: TGTGCCAGCAGCGCAGGACAGGGAAATGGCTACACCTTC.

This clone was detected once. The rearrangement links TRBV28 to TRBJ1-1; D is uncertain. Trimming pared 10 bases from V and 0 bases from J, leaving 6 bases between. The CDR3 runs 11 residues. The V gene's germline CDR1 is MDHEN and CDR2 SYDVKM. The CDR3 region is CATTMNTEAFF. CDR3 sequence (DNA): TGTGCCACGACTATGAACACTGAAGCTTTCTTT.

CDR3 sequence: CASSRDSPTDTQYF. CDR3 sequence (DNA): TGCGCCAGCAGCCGGGACTCCCCCACAGATACGCAGTATTTT. The V and J genes are TRBV5-1 and TRBJ2-3; the D gene is possibly TRBD2 (6 bases). The length of the CDR3 is 14 residues. Trimming took 4 bases from V and 2 from J, leaving 11 bases between them. The germline gives CDR1 SGHRS, CDR2 YFSETQ.